The sequence of this TCR beta chain was determined in a study of OX40 agonist ivuxolimab in advanced cancers. The germline gives CDR1 MNHEY, CDR2 SMNVEV (reference sequence). The ends were cut back, 1 base at V and 0 bases at J, with 5 bases in the middle. This CDR3 has 14 residues. Only in-frame clones appear in the TCRdb table, and some are missing; sequencing was by immunoSEQ multiplex PCR. The sample holds tens of thousands of clones, roughly 93% seen once. The receptor was derived from an adult with an advanced solid tumor such as melanoma, head and neck, liver or kidney cancer. The specimen comprised CD4+ or CD8+ T cells sorted from blood, sampled in a trial of the OX40 agonist ivuxolimab. This chain uses TRBV27 with TRBJ2-3; no clear D gene. CDR3 sequence reads: CASSLWASTDTQYF. In DNA form, the CDR3 reads TGTGCCAGCAGTTTATGGGCTAGCACAGATACGCAGTATTTT.